The next 25 T cell receptor beta chains were all read from a single sample in a study of patients and donors after allogeneic stem cell transplantation. TCRdb reprocessed the RT-PCR reads via MiXCR and lists one record per CDR3 protein. The sample holds about 410,000 distinct CDR3 sequences; approximately 16% are singletons and the top ten take 6% to 8%. Sequencing used blood, either unsorted or a sorted T cell fraction (not recorded which). Receptors were obtained from a human donor who was either an allogeneic HSCT recipient or a stem cell or donor lymphocyte infusion donor (not recorded which). It is not recorded whose cells these are; they may come from a transplant donor.

This clonotype was found a few times. CDR3 sequence (DNA): TGTGCCAGCAGTTCACTCGTGGGAGGCCAGCATTTT. It is translated as CASSSLVGGQHF. The rearrangement links TRBV27 to TRBJ1-5; D ambiguous. There are 12 residues in the CDR3. Trimming stripped 4 bases from V and 12 bases from J, with 13 bases between. Germline CDR1 MNHEY, CDR2 SMNVEV (reference sequence).

This clonotype was seen a handful of times. The V call is TRBV28, the J call TRBJ2-7; D is tentatively TRBD1 or TRBD2 (5 bases each). V lost 2 bases to trimming and J lost 0 bases, with 11 bases between them. This CDR3 has 15 residues. CDR1 is MDHEN and CDR2 is SYDVKM in the germline V gene. DNA of the CDR3: TGTGCCAGCAGTTTAATGGGACGCGGCTCCTACGAGCAGTACTTC. Its protein product is CASSLMGRGSYEQYF.

This clonotype was found a few times. V is TRBV24-1 and J is TRBJ2-3; D remains unclear. The CDR3 has 13 residues. The germline V gene encodes CDR1 KGHDR and CDR2 SFDVKD. Trimming took off 1 base at V and 6 bases at J, with 7 bases between the two ends. The CDR3 DNA reads TGTGCCACCAGTGATTTAAAGTGGGATACGCAGTATTTT. Residues: CATSDLKWDTQYF.

This clonotype showed up just a few times. The chain couples TRBV20-1 to TRBJ2-6; no reliable D call. The CDR3 is made up of 13 amino acids. Germline lookup yields CDR1 DFQATT and CDR2 SNEGSKA (reference sequence). Trimming pared 5 bases from V and 0 bases from J, leaving 5 bases between. The CDR3 DNA reads TGCAGTGCTCTCATCTCTGGGGCCAACGTCCTGACTTTC. Translation: CSALISGANVLTF.

V and J are TRBV9 and TRBJ2-2; D is perhaps TRBD1 (6 bases). The germline gives CDR1 SGDLS, CDR2 YYNGEE. This CDR3 is 15 amino acids long. Trimming took off 3 bases at V and 0 bases at J, with 9 bases between the two ends. Written as DNA, the CDR3 is TGTGCCAGCAGCGCGGGACATGCGAACACCGGGGAGCTGTTTTTT. As protein: CASSAGHANTGELFF.

The V and J genes are TRBV5-1 and TRBJ2-4, with TRBD2 identical over 12 bases. Germline values: CDR1 SGHRS, CDR2 YFSETQ. V lost 6 bases and J lost 0; bases outside the gene matches: 4. CDR3 length: 16 amino acids. CDR3 sequence reads: CASTPGLAGAKNIQYF. CDR3 sequence (DNA): TGCGCCAGCACCCCGGGACTAGCGGGAGCCAAAAACATTCAGTACTTC.

This clonotype was detected once. The chain links TRBV2 to TRBJ2-5; D may be TRBD1 (7 bases). Trimming left V 0 bases short and J 5 bases short, with 16 bases between. Germline V gene sequence: CDR1 SNHLY, CDR2 FYNNEI. The CDR3 contains 16 residues. CDR3: CASSEAGQWEAETQYF. CDR3 in DNA: TGTGCCAGCAGTGAAGCGGGACAGTGGGAGGCGGAGACCCAGTACTTC.

This sequence joins TRBV20-1 and TRBJ2-2; tentatively, D is TRBD2 (5 bases). Germline CDR1 and CDR2: DFQATT and SNEGSKA (reference sequence). The CDR3 length is 15 residues. The V and J ends lost 3 bases and 4 bases respectively, with 15 bases between them. The CDR3 is CSASRAGTITGELFF. Written as DNA, the CDR3 is TGCAGTGCTAGCCGGGCGGGTACTATCACCGGGGAGCTGTTTTTT.

The rearrangement uses TRBV4-2 and TRBJ2-1, with D possibly being TRBD2 (5 bases). Trimming left V 1 base short and J 6 bases short, with 19 bases between. The CDR3 spans 17 residues. The germline V gene has CDR1 LGHNA and CDR2 YNFKEQ. The CDR3 DNA reads TGTGCCAGCAGCCAAGGGGATAAGACGGTTCTAGCCAATGAGCAGTTCTTC. This encodes CASSQGDKTVLANEQFF.

This clonotype occurred a few times. The gene calls are TRBV14 and TRBJ1-1, with 7 nucleotides matching TRBD1. V trimming: 4 bases; J trimming: 5 bases; junction bases outside the gene matches: 10. The CDR3 consists of 15 residues. Germline loops: CDR1 SGHDN, CDR2 FVKESK. The CDR3 DNA follows: TGTGCCAGCAGCCCTTGGAGGGGGCTGGAAACTGAAGCTTTCTTT. It translates to CASSPWRGLETEAFF.

This clonotype came up a few times. The chain couples TRBV5-1 to TRBJ2-2, with 10 nucleotides matching TRBD1. CDR3 length: 15 amino acids. Germline V gene lookup returns CDR1 SGHRS and CDR2 YFSETQ. Losses at the gene ends were 4 bases for V and 7 bases for J; bases not matched to a gene: 7. DNA for the CDR3: TGCGCCAGCAGCAAAAGGACAGGGGGGGACGGGGAGCTGTTTTTT. Amino acid sequence: CASSKRTGGDGELFF.

As for this clonotype: An end of the junction does not agree with germline; a read error may underlie this. The genes are TRBV5-6 and TRBJ2-3, with D possibly matching TRBD1 (5 bases). Germline lookup yields CDR1 SGHDT and CDR2 YYEEEE. The CDR3 totals 15 residues. CDR3 bases: TGTGCCAGCAGCTCCTTATCGGTTGGCACAGGTACGCAGTATTTT. Its translation: CASSSLSVGTGTQYF.

This clonotype was counted between two and nine times. The rearrangement joins TRBV11-1 to TRBJ2-5, with 8 bases lining up with TRBD1. This CDR3 spans 18 amino acids. V shed 5 bases, J shed 4 bases, and the junction held 18 bases outside the gene matches. Germline V CDR1 and CDR2: SGHAT, FQDESV (reference sequence). CDR3 nucleotides: TGTGCCAGCAGCCTAATAAAACGACAGGGGATAATTGGAGAGACCCAGTACTTC. Residues: CASSLIKRQGIIGETQYF.

The V gene is TRBV3-1, the J gene TRBJ2-7; D is unresolved. With 1 base removed from V and 9 bases from J, the gap between germline ends came to 7 bases. This CDR3 comprises 11 residues. Germline CDR1 LGHDT, CDR2 YNNKEL (reference sequence). For the CDR3, the DNA is TGTGCCAGCAGCCAAGCAAGTGGGCAGTACTTC. Translation gives CASSQASGQYF.

The V call is TRBV7-8, the J call TRBJ2-7; D is unclear. Germline V lookup: CDR1 SGHVS, CDR2 FQNEAQ. V gave up 5 bases and J gave up 0 bases, with 14 bases separating them. CDR3 length: 15 amino acids. This CDR3 reads CASSEQSRSSYEQYF. In DNA form, the CDR3 reads TGTGCCAGCAGCGAGCAGTCTAGGAGCTCCTACGAGCAGTACTTC.

In its sample, this clonotype was seen a few times. This chain joins TRBV11-2 and TRBJ1-5; D call uncertain. The CDR3 is 14 residues long. Trimming shortened V by 5 bases and J by 0 bases, and 8 bases separated the two germline ends. Germline CDR1 and CDR2: SGHAT and FQNNGV. The CDR3 loop is CASSDTDSNQPQHF. The DNA of the CDR3 is TGTGCCAGCAGCGATACTGATAGCAATCAGCCCCAGCATTTT.

V usage is TRBV18 and J usage is TRBJ2-2, with TRBD1 matching over 8 bases. This CDR3 is 15 amino acids long. Germline V gene sequence: CDR1 KGHSH, CDR2 LQKENI. With V trimmed by 4 bases and J by 4 bases, 5 bases remained unmatched. The CDR3 protein is CASSLDRDGTGELFF. The CDR3 DNA is TGTGCCAGCTCACTGGACAGGGATGGCACCGGGGAGCTGTTTTTT.

The V gene is TRBV20-1, the J gene TRBJ2-1; D possibly corresponds to TRBD2 (6 bases). The length of the CDR3 is 13 residues. Trimming left V 5 bases short and J 10 bases short, with 18 bases between. Germline V gene sequence: CDR1 DFQATT, CDR2 SNEGSKA (reference sequence). DNA for the CDR3: TGCAGTGCTGCCGGGACTCCGATCGGCGAGCAGTTCTTC. Translating gives CSAAGTPIGEQFF.

A single count supports this clonotype. The chain links TRBV12-3 or TRBV12-4 to TRBJ1-2; D is unresolved. This CDR3 region has 12 residues. Trimming removed 1 base at V and 8 bases at J, with 8 bases between. The CDR3 DNA follows: TGTGCCAGCAGTTTAGGGGCTCGGGGCTACACCTTC. This codes for CASSLGARGYTF.

This sequence joins TRBV20-1 and TRBJ2-7; D may be TRBD2 (6 bases). Trimming pared 0 bases from V and 4 bases from J, leaving 16 bases between. The CDR3 has 15 amino acids. CDR1 and CDR2 from the germline V gene are DFQATT and SNEGSKA (reference sequence). The CDR3 loop is CSAREGTGAVYEQYF. The CDR3 DNA follows: TGCAGTGCTAGAGAGGGTACGGGAGCAGTATACGAGCAGTACTTC.

CDR3 sequence (DNA): TGCGCCAGCAGCGCAAATAGCGGCTCCTACAATGAGCAGTTCTTC. This codes for CASSANSGSYNEQFF. The V and J genes are TRBV4-3 and TRBJ2-1; D perhaps matches TRBD2 (6 bases). This CDR3 has 15 residues. The V end was cut by 5 bases, the J end by 0 bases, with 11 bases between. Germline CDR1 is LGHNA and CDR2 is YSLEER.

The chain carries TRBV6-5 and TRBJ2-7; D is unclear. The CDR3 is made up of 14 amino acids. V was trimmed by 4 bases and J by 2 bases, leaving 12 bases between them. CDR1 MNHEY and CDR2 SVGAGI come from the germline V gene. This chain's CDR3 is CASSLVPAAYEQYF. The CDR3 DNA sequence: TGTGCCAGCAGTTTAGTTCCTGCTGCCTACGAGCAGTACTTC.

In this sample, this clonotype turned up a few times. The rearrangement links TRBV6-5 to TRBJ1-1; D unclear. CDR3 size: 12 residues. Germline CDR1 and CDR2: MNHEY and SVGAGI. V lost 6 bases and J lost 4, with 9 bases in between. The CDR3 bases are TGTGCCAGCAGCCGCGGCCCCACTGAAGCTTTCTTT. It is translated as CASSRGPTEAFF.

V and J are TRBV7-9 and TRBJ1-6, with D hard to call. CDR1 and CDR2 from the germline V gene are SEHNR and FQNEAQ (reference sequence). The CDR3 totals 15 residues. Between the trimmed V and J ends, which lost 7 bases and 5 bases, there was a span of 15 bases. CDR3 amino acids: CASNPRVWNNSPLHF. Written as DNA, the CDR3 is TGTGCCAGCAACCCGAGGGTCTGGAATAATTCACCCCTCCACTTT.

This clonotype was observed a few times. This chain connects TRBV20-1 to TRBJ2-7, with 8 nucleotides matching TRBD2. Germline-derived CDR1 and CDR2 are DFQATT and SNEGSKA (reference sequence). The CDR3 length is 14 residues. V was clipped by 2 bases and J by 6 bases; unmatched bases: 9. CDR3 loop: CSARRAGGASEQYF. The CDR3 DNA sequence: TGCAGTGCTAGAAGAGCCGGGGGGGCCTCCGAGCAGTACTTC.